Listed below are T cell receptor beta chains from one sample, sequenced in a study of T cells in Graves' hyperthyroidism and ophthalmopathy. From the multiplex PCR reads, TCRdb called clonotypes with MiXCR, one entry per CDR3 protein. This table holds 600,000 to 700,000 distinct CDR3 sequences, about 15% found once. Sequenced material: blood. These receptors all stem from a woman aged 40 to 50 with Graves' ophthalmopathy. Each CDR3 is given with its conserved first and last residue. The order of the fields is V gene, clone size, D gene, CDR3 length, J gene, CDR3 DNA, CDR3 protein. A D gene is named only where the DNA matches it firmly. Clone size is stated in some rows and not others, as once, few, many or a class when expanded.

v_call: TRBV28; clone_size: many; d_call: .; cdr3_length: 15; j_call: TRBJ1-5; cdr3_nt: TGTGCCAGCAGTTTAAACAGGCTCCTCAATCAGCCCCAGCATTTT; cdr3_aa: CASSLNRLLNQPQHF
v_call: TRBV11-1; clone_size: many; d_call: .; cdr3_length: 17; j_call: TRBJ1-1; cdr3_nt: TGTGCCAGCAGCTTAGAGGGAGAGGCAGGCATGAACACTGAAGCTTTCTTT; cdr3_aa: CASSLEGEAGMNTEAFF
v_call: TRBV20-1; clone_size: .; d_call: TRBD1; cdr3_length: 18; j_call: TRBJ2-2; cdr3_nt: TGCAGTGCTGTGCCGAGACAGGGGGTTCTTAGGAACACCGGGGAGCTGTTTTTT; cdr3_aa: CSAVPRQGVLRNTGELFF
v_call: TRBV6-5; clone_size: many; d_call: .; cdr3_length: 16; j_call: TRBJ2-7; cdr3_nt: TGTGCCAGCAGTTACTCTGGGACCACCTTTGACTACGAGCAGTACTTC; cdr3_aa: CASSYSGTTFDYEQYF
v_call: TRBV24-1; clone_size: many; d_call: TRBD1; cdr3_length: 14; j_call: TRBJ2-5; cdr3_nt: TGTGCCACCAGTGACTCAGACAGGGAAGAGACCCAGTACTTC; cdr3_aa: CATSDSDREETQYF
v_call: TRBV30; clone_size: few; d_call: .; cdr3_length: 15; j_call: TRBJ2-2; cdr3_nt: TGTGCCTGGAGTGTGGCCACCCGTTGGCCCGGGGAGCTGTTTTTT; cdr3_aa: CAWSVATRWPGELFF
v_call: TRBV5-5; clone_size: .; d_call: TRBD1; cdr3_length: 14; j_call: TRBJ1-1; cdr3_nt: TGTGCCAGCAGCCAAAACAGGGGGCTGACTGAAGCTTTCTTT; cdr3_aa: CASSQNRGLTEAFF
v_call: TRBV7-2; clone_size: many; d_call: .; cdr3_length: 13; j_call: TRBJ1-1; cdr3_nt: TGTGCCAGCAGTCCTTACTTGAACACTGAAGCTTTCTTT; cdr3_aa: CASSPYLNTEAFF
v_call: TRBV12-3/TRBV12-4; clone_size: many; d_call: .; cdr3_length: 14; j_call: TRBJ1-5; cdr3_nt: TGTGCCAGCAGTCCGGACAGCCTCAATCAGCCCCAGCATTTT; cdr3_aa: CASSPDSLNQPQHF
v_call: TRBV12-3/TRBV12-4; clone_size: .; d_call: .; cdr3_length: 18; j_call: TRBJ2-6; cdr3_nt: TGTGCCAGCAGTCCCGGACAGCCTCACAGCTCTGGGGCCAACGTCCTGACTTTC; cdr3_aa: CASSPGQPHSSGANVLTF
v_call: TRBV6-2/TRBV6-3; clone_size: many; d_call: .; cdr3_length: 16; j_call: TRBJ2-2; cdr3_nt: TGTGCCAGCCGCCCTTCGGTTATAACGAACACCGGGGAGCTGTTTTTT; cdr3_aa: CASRPSVITNTGELFF
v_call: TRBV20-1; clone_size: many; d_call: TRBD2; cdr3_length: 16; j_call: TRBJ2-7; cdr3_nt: TGCAGTGCTAGCGGGACTAGCGGGATAAGAAACTACGAGCAGTACTTC; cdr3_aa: CSASGTSGIRNYEQYF
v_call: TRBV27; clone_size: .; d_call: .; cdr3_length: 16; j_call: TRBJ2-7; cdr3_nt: TGTGCCAGCAGTTTATGGGGGGGGGGGCCGAACTCCGAGCAGTACTTC; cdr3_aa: CASSLWGGGPNSEQYF
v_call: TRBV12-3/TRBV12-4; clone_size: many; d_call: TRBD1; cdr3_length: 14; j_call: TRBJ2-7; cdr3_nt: TGTGCCAGCAGATCAGGACAGGGGGGCTACGAGCAGTACTTC; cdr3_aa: CASRSGQGGYEQYF
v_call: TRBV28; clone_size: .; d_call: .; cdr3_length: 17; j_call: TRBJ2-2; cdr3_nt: TGTGCCAGCAGTACTTATACAGGACAGCAGAACACCGGGGAGCTGTTTTTT; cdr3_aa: CASSTYTGQQNTGELFF
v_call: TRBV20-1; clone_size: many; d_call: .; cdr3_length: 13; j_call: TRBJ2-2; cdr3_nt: TGCAGTGCTAGAAATATTAACACCGGGGAGCTGTTTTTT; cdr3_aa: CSARNINTGELFF